One sample yielded the 12 T cell receptor beta chains listed below, sequenced in a study of blood T cell repertoires in COVID-19. Measured with immunoSEQ multiplex PCR; TCRdb has only the in-frame clones, and not every one. The sample shows some 500,000 clones, about 89% of them seen only once. The specimen was peripheral blood. Source of these receptors: a woman aged 45-65 years with COVID-19, enrolled during active disease.

This rearrangement joins TRBV11-2 to TRBJ2-1, with D possibly being TRBD1 (6 bases). Germline V gives CDR1 SGHAT, CDR2 FQNNGV. Trimming pared 5 bases from V and 9 bases from J, leaving 8 bases between. This CDR3 spans 11 amino acids. CDR3 coding DNA: TGTGCCAGCAGCGGGGGCCCTGAGCAGTTCTTC. Encoded protein: CASSGGPEQFF.

Only a few counts were recorded for this clone. The rearrangement joins TRBV18 to TRBJ1-3; D call uncertain. The CDR3 has 13 amino acids. The V gene's germline CDR1 is KGHSH and CDR2 LQKENI. The V gene lost 2 bases and the J gene lost 8 bases, with 10 bases spanning the gap. This chain's CDR3 is CASSPAGKDTIYF. DNA for the CDR3: TGTGCCAGCTCACCAGCGGGGAAGGACACCATATATTTT.

As regards this clone: The same CDR3 also results from other DNA sequences found in this sample. This chain uses TRBV5-1 with TRBJ1-1, with 7 bases matching TRBD1. From germline, CDR1 is SGHRS and CDR2 YFSETQ. J gave up 1 base and V 8 bases, and 5 bases lay outside the gene matches. This CDR3 contains 13 residues. The CDR3: CASRQGSNTEAFF. For the CDR3, the DNA is TGCGCCAGTAGACAGGGCTCGAACACTGAAGCTTTCTTT.

This clone was picked up a small number of times. The chain is built from TRBV3-1 (or the pseudogene TRBV3-2) and TRBJ1-1, with 10 bases lining up with TRBD1. With V trimmed by 2 bases and J by 3 bases, 3 bases remained unmatched. Per the germline V gene, CDR1 is LGHDT and CDR2 is YNNKEL (reference sequence). CDR3 length equals 15 residues. The CDR3 loop is CASSQFGTGDTEAFF. CDR3 in DNA: TGTGCCAGCAGCCAATTCGGGACAGGGGACACTGAAGCTTTCTTT.

The chain recombines TRBV11-2 with TRBJ2-1, with 11 positions matching TRBD2. The CDR3 is 15 amino acids. The V gene end was trimmed by 4 bases and the J gene end by 5 bases; junction bases not matched to a gene: 4. The germline V gene encodes CDR1 SGHAT and CDR2 FQNNGV. CDR3 nucleotide sequence: TGTGCCAGCAGCTCGACTAGCGGGATAAACAATGAGCAGTTCTTC. This codes for CASSSTSGINNEQFF. The variable domain in full, completed from reference TRBV11-2 and TRBJ2-1, reads EAGVAQSPRYKIIEKRQSVAFWCNPISGHATLYWYQQILGQGPKLLIQFQNNGVVDDSQLPKDRFSAERLKGVDSTLKIQPAKLEDSAVYLCASSSTSGINNEQFFGPGTRLTVL.

The V and J genes are TRBV19 and TRBJ1-4; D ambiguous. The J call may be wrong; the DNA end is better matched by TRBJ2-2. The germline V gene encodes CDR1 LNHDA and CDR2 SQIVND (reference sequence). The CDR3 loop spans 9 amino acids. The CDR3 loop is CATLRELFF. CDR3 DNA: TGTGCCACCCTTCGGGAGCTGTTTTTT.

This chain links TRBV9 with TRBJ2-7; 9 nucleotides line up with TRBD2. This CDR3 region has 14 residues. Unmatched junction bases numbered 5, after V lost 4 bases and J lost 3 bases. Germline V gives CDR1 SGDLS, CDR2 YYNGEE. For the CDR3, the DNA is TGTGCCAGCAGCCCCGGACTAGCGAGCTACGAGCAGTACTTC. Amino acid sequence: CASSPGLASYEQYF. Based on the CDR3 plus reference TRBV9 and TRBJ2-7, the full variable domain is DSGVTQTPKHLITATGQRVTLRCSPRSGDLSVYWYQQSLDQGLQFLIQYYNGEERAKGNILERFSAQQFPDLHSELNLSSLELGDSALYFCASSPGLASYEQYFGPGTRLTVT.

The chain links TRBV7-9 to TRBJ1-4; no firm D call. V was pared by 2 bases and J by 6 bases, with 10 bases between. The CDR3 length is 14 residues. CDR1 is SEHNR, CDR2 FQNEAQ, per germline (reference sequence). As DNA, the CDR3 is TGTGCCAGCAGCTTAAGTTACGGTGATGAAAAACTGTTTTTT. Translated: CASSLSYGDEKLFF.

This chain joins TRBV6-4 and TRBJ1-2, with TRBD1 matching 9 bases. V lost 2 bases and J lost 7; bases outside the gene matches: 2. The CDR3 spans 13 residues. CDR1 and CDR2 from the germline V gene are MRHNA and SNTAGT. CDR3 bases: TGTGCCAGCAGTGACGAACAGGGGGCTGGCTACACCTTC. Its protein is CASSDEQGAGYTF.

V gene TRBV9 combines with J gene TRBJ2-3; the D is unclear. V dropped 0 bases and J dropped 5 bases, with 10 bases sitting between them. This CDR3 comprises 14 residues. Germline CDR1 SGDLS, CDR2 YYNGEE. The CDR3 sequence is CASSVDPTRDTQYF. The CDR3 DNA sequence: TGTGCCAGCAGCGTAGACCCGACAAGAGATACGCAGTATTTT.

This chain uses TRBV20-1 with TRBJ1-1, with D unclear. CDR1 is DFQATT and CDR2 is SNEGSKA in the germline V gene (reference sequence). Between the trimmed V and J ends, which lost 3 bases and 0 bases, there was a span of 14 bases. The CDR3 contains 15 residues. CDR3 loop: CSASPPTGMNTEAFF. CDR3 in DNA: TGCAGTGCTAGTCCCCCCACCGGGATGAACACTGAAGCTTTCTTT.

The rearrangement links TRBV23-1 to TRBJ1-5; the match to TRBD1 covers 8 bases. TRBV23-1 is recorded as an ORF, its role being uncertain. The CDR3 spans 18 residues. The V segment lost 6 bases and the J segment 0 bases; nucleotides outside the gene matches: 13. The CDR3 spells CASRTRRTGSISNQPQHF. The CDR3 region has the DNA TGCGCCAGCAGAACGAGACGGACAGGGAGCATTAGCAATCAGCCCCAGCATTTT.